These T cell receptor beta chains were read from a single sample in a study of blood T cells in healthy people across ages. Using its own MiXCR run on the 5' RACE reads, TCRdb lists one record per CDR3 protein. The top ten clones hold around 20% of a sample with 600,000 to 850,000 distinct CDR3 sequences, roughly 44% of them seen once. The sample taken for sequencing was blood. These receptors originate from an older woman in good health. Each CDR3 is given with its conserved first and last residue. D genes are given only for firm matches. Clone size is stated in some rows and not others, as once, few, many or a class when expanded.

CDR3 length: 14; J gene: TRBJ2-1; D gene: NA; V gene: TRBV29-1; clone size: NA; CDR3 protein: CSVGRMGRYDEQFF; CDR3 DNA: TGCAGCGTCGGACGGATGGGGAGGTACGATGAGCAGTTCTTC
CDR3 length: 16; J gene: TRBJ2-6; D gene: TRBD1; V gene: TRBV10-2; clone size: many; CDR3 protein: CASSEQGSVGANVLTF; CDR3 DNA: TGCGCCAGCAGTGAACAGGGGTCGGTTGGGGCCAACGTCCTGACTTTC
CDR3 length: 14; J gene: TRBJ1-5; D gene: TRBD1; V gene: TRBV27; clone size: few; CDR3 protein: CASRQTGEVQPQHF; CDR3 DNA: TGTGCCAGCAGGCAGACAGGGGAGGTTCAGCCCCAGCATTTT
CDR3 length: 16; J gene: TRBJ1-1; D gene: NA; V gene: TRBV6-6; clone size: NA; CDR3 protein: CASSYPRDRRNTEAFF; CDR3 DNA: TGTGCCAGCAGTTACCCCAGGGATAGGAGGAACACTGAAGCTTTCTTT
CDR3 length: 17; J gene: TRBJ2-3; D gene: TRBD1; V gene: TRBV24-1; clone size: once; CDR3 protein: CATSGPKQGEYTDTQYF; CDR3 DNA: TGTGCCACCAGTGGCCCAAAACAGGGGGAGTACACAGATACGCAGTATTTT
CDR3 length: 19; J gene: TRBJ2-5; D gene: NA; V gene: TRBV3-1; clone size: NA; CDR3 protein: CASSQDNSDSIGLQETQYF; CDR3 DNA: TGTGCCAGCAGCCAAGATAACTCGGACAGTATTGGGCTCCAAGAGACCCAGTACTTC
CDR3 length: 16; J gene: TRBJ1-6; D gene: NA; V gene: TRBV5-1; clone size: NA; CDR3 protein: CASGQGSGSYNSPLHF; CDR3 DNA: TGCGCCAGCGGCCAGGGATCGGGCTCCTATAATTCACCCCTCCACTTT
CDR3 length: 11; J gene: TRBJ2-1; D gene: NA; V gene: TRBV12-3/TRBV12-4; clone size: NA; CDR3 protein: CASSFEGRQFF; CDR3 DNA: TGTGCCAGCAGTTTTGAGGGACGACAGTTCTTC
CDR3 length: 15; J gene: TRBJ2-1; D gene: NA; V gene: TRBV28; clone size: few; CDR3 protein: CASRQGGLKGNEQFF; CDR3 DNA: TGTGCCAGCAGGCAAGGGGGGCTAAAAGGGAATGAGCAGTTCTTC
CDR3 length: 17; J gene: TRBJ1-1; D gene: NA; V gene: TRBV4-3; clone size: NA; CDR3 protein: CASSQDLAASLNTEAFF; CDR3 DNA: TGCGCCAGCAGCCAAGATCTGGCCGCCTCCTTGAACACTGAAGCTTTCTTT
CDR3 length: 12; J gene: TRBJ2-1; D gene: NA; V gene: TRBV7-3; clone size: NA; CDR3 protein: CASSLQASKQFF; CDR3 DNA: TGTGCCAGCAGCTTACAGGCTAGCAAGCAGTTCTTC
CDR3 length: 11; J gene: TRBJ1-1; D gene: NA; V gene: TRBV10-3; clone size: few; CDR3 protein: CVAGTNTEAFF; CDR3 DNA: TGTGTGGCAGGGACGAACACTGAAGCTTTCTTT
CDR3 length: 16; J gene: TRBJ1-5; D gene: TRBD1; V gene: TRBV7-2; clone size: NA; CDR3 protein: CASSLRTGGGSQPQHF; CDR3 DNA: TGTGCCAGCAGCTTACGGACAGGGGGAGGGAGTCAGCCCCAGCATTTT
CDR3 length: 17; J gene: TRBJ1-5; D gene: NA; V gene: TRBV6-1; clone size: NA; CDR3 protein: CASRRTTNSYSNQPQHF; CDR3 DNA: TGTGCCAGCCGTAGGACGACGAATAGCTATAGCAATCAGCCCCAGCATTTT
CDR3 length: 13; J gene: TRBJ1-5; D gene: NA; V gene: TRBV20-1; clone size: few; CDR3 protein: CSASDPGNQPQHF; CDR3 DNA: TGCAGTGCTTCAGACCCTGGCAATCAGCCCCAGCATTTT
CDR3 length: 14; J gene: TRBJ1-2; D gene: NA; V gene: TRBV4-3; clone size: few; CDR3 protein: CASSQEGGLYGYTF; CDR3 DNA: TGCGCCAGCAGCCAAGAAGGCGGACTTTATGGCTACACCTTC
CDR3 length: 16; J gene: TRBJ1-6; D gene: TRBD1; V gene: TRBV28; clone size: NA; CDR3 protein: CASQIGGRQGTSPLHF; CDR3 DNA: TGTGCCAGTCAAATCGGGGGAAGACAGGGAACTTCACCCCTCCACTTT
CDR3 length: 17; J gene: TRBJ1-2; D gene: NA; V gene: TRBV14; clone size: few; CDR3 protein: CASSQDSNPGRNYGYTF; CDR3 DNA: TGTGCCAGCAGCCAAGATTCTAATCCGGGACGAAACTATGGCTACACCTTC
CDR3 length: 13; J gene: TRBJ2-7; D gene: TRBD2; V gene: TRBV28; clone size: NA; CDR3 protein: CASRLAEHYEQYF; CDR3 DNA: TGTGCCAGCCGACTAGCGGAACACTACGAGCAGTACTTC
CDR3 length: 15; J gene: TRBJ2-5; D gene: TRBD2; V gene: TRBV14; clone size: NA; CDR3 protein: CASSQVAGGQETQYF; CDR3 DNA: TGTGCCAGCAGCCAAGTAGCGGGGGGACAAGAGACCCAGTACTTC
CDR3 length: 14; J gene: TRBJ1-2; D gene: NA; V gene: TRBV20-1; clone size: NA; CDR3 protein: CSAKKQGGFYGYTF; CDR3 DNA: TGCAGTGCTAAAAAACAGGGAGGATTCTATGGCTACACCTTC
CDR3 length: 16; J gene: TRBJ2-3; D gene: TRBD1; V gene: TRBV5-1; clone size: many; CDR3 protein: CASSLGQGPSSSTQYF; CDR3 DNA: TGCGCCAGCAGCTTGGGACAGGGGCCCTCGAGTAGTACGCAGTATTTT
CDR3 length: 15; J gene: TRBJ2-5; D gene: TRBD1; V gene: TRBV3-1; clone size: NA; CDR3 protein: CASSQVGTGQETQYF; CDR3 DNA: TGTGCCAGCAGCCAAGTTGGGACAGGACAAGAGACCCAGTACTTC
CDR3 length: 14; J gene: TRBJ1-1; D gene: NA; V gene: TRBV12-3/TRBV12-4; clone size: NA; CDR3 protein: CASSPTGVGTEAFF; CDR3 DNA: TGTGCCAGCAGTCCCACGGGGGTCGGAACTGAAGCTTTCTTT
CDR3 length: 14; J gene: TRBJ2-1; D gene: TRBD2; V gene: TRBV29-1; clone size: many; CDR3 protein: CSAKAGLANNEQFF; CDR3 DNA: TGCAGCGCTAAAGCGGGACTAGCGAACAATGAGCAGTTCTTC
CDR3 length: 16; J gene: TRBJ2-1; D gene: NA; V gene: TRBV7-6; clone size: NA; CDR3 protein: CASSLNRWSSYNEQFF; CDR3 DNA: TGTGCCAGCAGCTTAAACAGGTGGAGCTCCTACAATGAGCAGTTCTTC
CDR3 length: 12; J gene: TRBJ2-7; D gene: NA; V gene: TRBV7-9; clone size: NA; CDR3 protein: CASSSIPYEQYF; CDR3 DNA: TGTGCCAGCAGCTCCATTCCCTACGAGCAGTACTTC
CDR3 length: 15; J gene: TRBJ2-7; D gene: NA; V gene: TRBV27; clone size: few; CDR3 protein: CASSLLVSLPYEQYF; CDR3 DNA: TGTGCCAGCAGTTTACTGGTCAGTTTACCCTACGAGCAGTACTTC
CDR3 length: 14; J gene: TRBJ2-5; D gene: TRBD1; V gene: TRBV12-3/TRBV12-4; clone size: few; CDR3 protein: CASSLTGVDETQYF; CDR3 DNA: TGTGCCAGCAGTCTCACAGGGGTGGACGAGACCCAGTACTTC
CDR3 length: 16; J gene: TRBJ2-3; D gene: NA; V gene: TRBV10-3; clone size: few; CDR3 protein: CAISGGVGDFTDTQYF; CDR3 DNA: TGTGCCATCAGTGGGGGGGTCGGAGACTTCACAGATACGCAGTATTTT
CDR3 length: 12; J gene: TRBJ1-2; D gene: NA; V gene: TRBV12-3/TRBV12-4; clone size: few; CDR3 protein: CASSFSLGGYTF; CDR3 DNA: TGTGCCAGCAGTTTCTCCCTCGGTGGCTACACCTTC
CDR3 length: 16; J gene: TRBJ1-2; D gene: NA; V gene: TRBV9; clone size: NA; CDR3 protein: CASSVGAGPFDYGYIF; CDR3 DNA: TGTGCCAGCAGCGTAGGAGCGGGCCCCTTCGACTATGGCTACATCTTC